This passage covers 3 T cell receptor beta chains from one sample sequenced in a study of CDR3 diversity in severe acne. TCRdb re-called the PCR reads through MiXCR, storing one row per CDR3 protein. Found here are some 90,000 distinct CDR3 sequences, roughly half of them singletons; the top ten hold around 10%. The sample consisted of blood. The receptor set was obtained from a male donor in good health, serving as a control.

The CDR3 is CASSDSGGEGDTQYF. CDR3 nucleotides: TGTGCCAGCAGTGACTCAGGGGGAGAGGGAGATACGCAGTATTTT. V and J are TRBV6-4 and TRBJ2-3; a weak D match, TRBD1 (6 bases). CDR1 and CDR2 from the germline V gene are MRHNA and SNTAGT. This CDR3 is built from 15 residues. V was clipped by 0 bases and J by 5 bases, with 12 bases between them.

There are many counts of this clonotype. This chain links TRBV7-8 with TRBJ2-2, with D perhaps matching TRBD2 (7 bases). Germline CDR1 SGHVS, CDR2 FQNEAQ. V was pared by 0 bases and J by 4 bases, with 9 bases between. The CDR3 length is 15 residues. The DNA for the CDR3 is TGTGCCAGCAGCTTAGCGGGGGGGGCCACCGGGGAGCTGTTTTTT. This encodes CASSLAGGATGELFF.

This clonotype was seen many times. A read error may account for a junction end that differs from germline. The chain employs TRBV6-1 and TRBJ1-4, with TRBD1 identical over 7 bases. This CDR3 comprises 12 residues. CDR1 is MNHNS and CDR2 is SASEGT in the germline V gene. The CDR3 here is CASSEVVTGEVF. The CDR3 DNA follows: TGTGCCAGCAGTGAAGTGGTTACAGGGGAGGTTTTT.